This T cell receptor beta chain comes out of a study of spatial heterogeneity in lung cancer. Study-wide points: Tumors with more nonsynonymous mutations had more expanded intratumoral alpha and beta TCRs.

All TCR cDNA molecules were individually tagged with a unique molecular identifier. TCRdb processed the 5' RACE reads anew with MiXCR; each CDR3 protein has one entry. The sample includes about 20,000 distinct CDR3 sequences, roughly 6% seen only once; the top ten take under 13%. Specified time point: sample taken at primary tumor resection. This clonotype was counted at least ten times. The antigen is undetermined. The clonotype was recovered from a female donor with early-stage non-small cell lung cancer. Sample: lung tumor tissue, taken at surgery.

CDR3 coding DNA: TGTGCCAGCAGTTACATGGCAGCGGGAGGACTTTCGCCCCAGTACTTC. Protein: CASSYMAAGGLSPQYF. The chain employs TRBV27 and TRBJ2-5; 9 positions agree with TRBD2. J was trimmed by 9 bases and V by 4 bases; bases with no gene match: 15. CDR1 is MNHEY, CDR2 SMNVEV, per germline (reference sequence). The CDR3 is 16 residues long.